These 17 T cell receptor beta chains share one sample of origin, sequenced in a study of blood T cell repertoires in COVID-19 (dated by TCRdb to the early 2020s). The library was made by the immunoSEQ multiplex PCR assay. Here the immuneACCESS table is served through TCRdb, limited to in-frame sequences with V and J called. Missing clones are a known gap in these copies; in checked studies unresolved V genes cover under half, and the rest lacks a known reason. In all, the sample holds approximately 98,000 clones, and approximately 70% of those were seen once. In total, the top ten clones hold less than 2% of the sample. Sequencing input: peripheral blood. The receptors were gathered from a woman aged 40 to 50 with acute or convalescent COVID-19.

This clone was observed at least ten times. V gene TRBV23-1 combines with J gene TRBJ1-3; D gene uncertain. TRBV23-1 is sorted into the ORF group, with uncertain function. V was shortened by 7 bases and J by 0 bases, with 19 bases between the two germline ends. The CDR3 runs to 17 residues. CDR3 bases: TGCGCCAGCACTAAGCTCATCCAGGCCTTCTCTGGAAACACCATATATTTT. Its translation: CASTKLIQAFSGNTIYF.

This clone was observed at least ten times. The J gene is TRBJ2-3, the V gene TRBV7-2, with 13 nucleotides matching TRBD2. J lost 6 bases, V lost 5 bases, and 8 bases had no gene match. This CDR3 spans 16 amino acids. The germline V gene encodes CDR1 SGHTA and CDR2 FQGNSA. The DNA of the CDR3 is TGTGCCAGCAGCCTAGGGGGACTAGCGGGGCGTGATACGCAGTATTTT. Encoded protein: CASSLGGLAGRDTQYF.

The rearrangement joins TRBV11-1 to TRBJ2-5; 7 bases are shared with TRBD1. The CDR3 is made up of 15 amino acids. V gave up 2 bases and J gave up 1 base; unmatched junction bases: 4. Germline assignment: CDR1 SGHAT and CDR2 FQDESV (reference sequence). Written as DNA, the CDR3 is TGTGCCAGCAGCTTATTGACAGGGCTCCAAGAGACCCAGTACTTC. It specifies CASSLLTGLQETQYF.

The rearrangement uses TRBV2 and TRBJ1-1, with TRBD1 matching over 7 bases. CDR1 SNHLY and CDR2 FYNNEI come from the germline V gene. The CDR3 totals 13 residues. V was pared by 7 bases and J by 6 bases, with 8 bases of the junction left unmatched. The CDR3 bases are TGTGCCAGCACTTCCAGGGGGGAATCTGAAGCTTTCTTT. It is translated as CASTSRGESEAFF.

The chain is built from TRBV9 and TRBJ2-3, with 10 nucleotides matching TRBD2. Germline V CDR1 and CDR2: SGDLS, YYNGEE. Losses at the gene ends were 0 bases for V and 4 bases for J; bases not matched to a gene: 5. The CDR3 contains 16 residues. The CDR3 sequence is CASSVEPSGGSDTQYF. The CDR3 bases are TGTGCCAGCAGCGTAGAACCTAGCGGGGGCTCAGATACGCAGTATTTT.

The rearrangement uses TRBV11-2 and TRBJ2-3, with D perhaps TRBD2 (6 bases). The CDR3 is 16 residues long. CDR1 is SGHAT, CDR2 FQNNGV, per germline. Trimming took 2 bases from V and 0 from J, leaving 12 bases between them. The DNA of the CDR3 is TGTGCCAGCAGCTTACAGCTAGCGACTAGCACAGATACGCAGTATTTT. Translation gives CASSLQLATSTDTQYF.

The table lists this clone with many counts. The chain combines TRBV6-2 or TRBV6-3 with TRBJ1-1; unclear D gene. The CDR3 sequence is 12 residues long. Germline assignment: CDR1 MNHEY and CDR2 SVGEGT. Trimming shortened V by 6 bases and J by 4 bases, and 9 bases separated the two germline ends. The chain's CDR3 is CASSRPGTEAFF. The CDR3 region has the DNA TGTGCCAGCAGCAGACCGGGCACTGAAGCTTTCTTT.

Many counts were recorded for this clone. The chain combines TRBV9 with TRBJ2-3; D perhaps matches TRBD1 (5 bases). This CDR3 is 14 amino acids long. The V gene lost 3 bases and the J gene lost 2 bases, with 10 bases spanning the gap. Germline V gene lookup returns CDR1 SGDLS and CDR2 YYNGEE. CDR3 in amino acids: CASSGGAITDTQYF. In nucleotides, the CDR3 is TGTGCCAGCAGCGGGGGCGCGATCACAGATACGCAGTATTTT.

The chain recombines TRBV13 with TRBJ1-4; D remains unclear. This CDR3 is 13 amino acids long. From germline, CDR1 is PRHDT and CDR2 FYEKMQ (reference sequence). V was shortened by 5 bases and J by 5 bases, with 9 bases between the two germline ends. The CDR3 DNA sequence: TGTGCCAGCAGCGTAGAGCGGAATGAAAAACTGTTTTTT. Its translation: CASSVERNEKLFF. Looking up the rest from reference TRBV13 and TRBJ1-4 gives the full variable domain: AAGVIQSPRHLIKEKRETATLKCYPIPRHDTVYWYQQGPGQDPQFLISFYEKMQSDKGSIPDRFSAQQFSDYHSELNMSSLELGDSALYFCASSVERNEKLFFGSGTQLSVL.

J is TRBJ2-5 and V is TRBV1; the tabulated D call, TRBD2, remains unverified against the DNA. TRBV1 is a pseudogene segment. This CDR3 has 17 amino acids. This CDR3 is CTSSQDGGAEPRETQYF. The CDR3 DNA reads TGCACCAGCAGCCAAGATGGGGGGGCAGAACCTCGGGAGACCCAGTACTTC.

Note on this clone: A read error may explain this, as a much larger clone is one base away. Different DNA sequences within this sample yield the same CDR3. V is TRBV18 and J is TRBJ2-3; 8 nucleotides match TRBD2. CDR1 KGHSH and CDR2 LQKENI come from the germline V gene. The CDR3 spans 18 residues. The CDR3 coding sequence is TGTGCTAGCTCACCACCCCCCCCGGTAGCGGGGATCACAGATACGCAGTATTTT. Its translation is CASSPPPPVAGITDTQYF.

The V and J genes are TRBV2 and TRBJ1-2; D may be TRBD1 (5 bases). Germline V gene lookup returns CDR1 SNHLY and CDR2 FYNNEI. The CDR3 sequence is 13 residues long. With 4 bases removed from V and 4 bases from J, the gap between germline ends came to 10 bases. Written as DNA, the CDR3 is TGTGCCAGCAGTGTGGACACCCTCTATGGCTACACCTTC. This encodes CASSVDTLYGYTF.

This clone was counted a few times. This chain joins TRBV3-1 (or the pseudogene TRBV3-2) and TRBJ1-5; D is ambiguous. With 2 bases removed from V and 2 bases from J, the gap between germline ends came to 7 bases. The CDR3 is made up of 14 amino acids. Germline V lookup: CDR1 LGHDT, CDR2 YNNKEL (reference sequence). The chain's CDR3 is CASSQQNGNQPQHF. The DNA for the CDR3 is TGTGCCAGCAGCCAACAGAATGGCAATCAGCCCCAGCATTTT.

This clone has a single count. Other nucleotide sequences in the sample specify the same CDR3. The chain has TRBV5-1 and TRBJ2-2, with 7 bases lining up with TRBD2. This CDR3 is 15 amino acids long. V lost 3 bases and J lost 2; bases outside the gene matches: 4. The germline CDR1 and CDR2 sequences are SGHRS and YFSETQ. DNA of the CDR3: TGCGCCAGCAGCTCGGGGGGACTCAACACCGGGGAGCTGTTTTTT. Translation gives CASSSGGLNTGELFF.

The chain employs TRBV7-6 and TRBJ2-5; TRBD2 agrees at 9 bases. Germline CDR1 reads SGHVS; CDR2 reads FNYEAQ. The CDR3 length is 16 residues. The V gene end was trimmed by 1 base and the J gene end by 5 bases; junction bases not matched to a gene: 8. CDR3 protein: CASSLGSGGPGETQYF. CDR3 bases: TGTGCCAGCAGCTTAGGAAGCGGGGGGCCCGGGGAGACCCAGTACTTC.

The chain is built from TRBV15 and TRBJ2-2; 7 positions agree with TRBD1. Germline CDR1 LNHNV, CDR2 YYDKDF (reference sequence). CDR3 length equals 15 residues. J gave up 1 base and V 1 base, and 0 bases lay outside the gene matches. The DNA of the CDR3 is TGTGCCACCAGCAGAGGGACAGGGAACACCGGGGAGCTGTTTTTT. As protein: CATSRGTGNTGELFF.

Only a few counts were recorded for this clone. The rearrangement joins TRBV30 to TRBJ1-2; 7 bases fit TRBD1. Germline V CDR1 and CDR2: GTSNPN, SVGIG (reference sequence). Germline trimming cut 3 bases from V and 7 bases from J; bases unmatched to any gene: 14. The CDR3 length is 15 residues. CDR3 in amino acids: CAWRTSDRVGVGYTF. CDR3 DNA sequence: TGTGCCTGGAGGACTTCAGACAGGGTAGGAGTTGGCTACACCTTC.